A selection of T cell receptor beta chains follows, all from one sample in a study of blood T cells in healthy people across ages. TCRdb re-analysed the 5' RACE reads in MiXCR, keeping a single row per CDR3 protein. The sample yields roughly 1.4 million distinct CDR3 sequences, roughly 59% seen once. Material for sequencing was blood. These receptors were collected from a man younger than 35 in good health. Each CDR3 is given with its conserved first and last residue. Fields, in order: V gene, J gene, CDR3 length, clone size, D gene, CDR3 protein, CDR3 DNA. The D gene is left open where the match is weak. Some rows mark clone size as missing; the rest say once, few, many or name a class of expanded clone.

TRBV20-1	TRBJ1-2	14	few	-	CSAGAGDFNYGYTF	TGCAGTGCTGGCGCAGGGGACTTTAACTATGGCTACACCTTC
TRBV20-1	TRBJ2-1	15	few	TRBD2	CSALSTSGAYNEQFF	TGCAGTGCCCTATCCACTAGCGGGGCATACAATGAGCAGTTCTTC
TRBV4-1	TRBJ2-7	16	few	TRBD2	CASSQLIAGGPREQYF	TGCGCCAGCAGCCAACTTATAGCGGGAGGGCCGAGGGAGCAGTACTTC
TRBV27	TRBJ2-7	15	once	TRBD2	CASRIAGEGPYEQYF	TGTGCCAGCAGGATAGCGGGAGAGGGGCCCTACGAGCAGTACTTC
TRBV12-3/TRBV12-4	TRBJ2-1	15	-	-	CASSGRGGVGHEQFF	TGTGCCAGCAGTGGTAGGGGGGGAGTCGGACATGAGCAGTTCTTC
TRBV4-2	TRBJ2-7	15	few	TRBD2	CASSQFGGGTYEQYF	TGTGCCAGCAGCCAATTCGGGGGGGGGACCTACGAGCAGTACTTC
TRBV14	TRBJ2-1	11	few	-	CASSQVYEQFF	TGTGCCAGCAGCCAAGTTTACGAGCAGTTCTTC
TRBV4-2	TRBJ2-7	13	once	-	CASSLYYGNEQYF	TGTGCCAGCAGCCTATACTATGGGAATGAGCAGTACTTC
TRBV5-8	TRBJ2-1	14	-	-	CASSFLRINNEQFF	TGTGCCAGCAGCTTTTTGCGGATAAACAATGAGCAGTTCTTC
TRBV15	TRBJ1-1	15	-	TRBD1	CATSRAGDRDTEAFF	TGTGCCACCAGCAGGGCGGGAGACAGGGACACTGAAGCTTTCTTT
TRBV4-2	TRBJ2-5	14	-	-	CASSQDTEPKTQYF	TGTGCCAGCAGCCAAGATACGGAGCCTAAGACCCAGTACTTC
TRBV6-5	TRBJ2-4	12	few	-	CASSAGAGEQYF	TGTGCCAGCAGCGCAGGGGCTGGGGAGCAGTACTTC
TRBV20-1	TRBJ2-1	15	-	TRBD2	CSARGGAGGLDEGFF	TGCAGTGCTAGGGGGGGAGCGGGAGGTCTAGATGAGGGGTTCTTC
TRBV2	TRBJ2-1	12	-	-	CASRTGGHEQFF	TGTGCCAGCAGGACAGGTGGTCATGAGCAGTTCTTC